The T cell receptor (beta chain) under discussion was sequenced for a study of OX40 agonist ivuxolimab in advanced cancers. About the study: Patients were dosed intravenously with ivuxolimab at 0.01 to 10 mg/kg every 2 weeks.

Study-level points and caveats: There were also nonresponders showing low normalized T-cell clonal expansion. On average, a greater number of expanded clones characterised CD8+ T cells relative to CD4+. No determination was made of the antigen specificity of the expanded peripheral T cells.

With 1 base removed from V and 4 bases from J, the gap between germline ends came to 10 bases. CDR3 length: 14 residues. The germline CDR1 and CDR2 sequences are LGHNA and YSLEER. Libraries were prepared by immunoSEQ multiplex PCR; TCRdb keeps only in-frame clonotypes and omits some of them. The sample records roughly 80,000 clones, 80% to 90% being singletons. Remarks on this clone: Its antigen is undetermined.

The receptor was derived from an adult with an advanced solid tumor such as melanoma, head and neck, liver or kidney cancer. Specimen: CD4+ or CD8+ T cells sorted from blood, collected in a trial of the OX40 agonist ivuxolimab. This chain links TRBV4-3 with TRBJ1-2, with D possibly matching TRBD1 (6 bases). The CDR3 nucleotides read TGCGCCAGCAGCCAAGGGAGGGGGGCCTATGGCTACACCTTC. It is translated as CASSQGRGAYGYTF.